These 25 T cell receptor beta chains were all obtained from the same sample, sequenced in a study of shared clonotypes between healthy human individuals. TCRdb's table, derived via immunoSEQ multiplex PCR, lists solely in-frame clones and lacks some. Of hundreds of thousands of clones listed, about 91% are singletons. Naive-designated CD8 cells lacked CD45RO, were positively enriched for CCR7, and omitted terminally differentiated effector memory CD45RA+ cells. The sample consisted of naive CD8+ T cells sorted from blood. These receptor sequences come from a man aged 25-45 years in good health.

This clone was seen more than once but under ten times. The CDR3 here is CASSLGGPNQPQHF. The DNA of the CDR3 is TGTGCCAGCAGCTTAGGGGGACCTAATCAGCCCCAGCATTTT. The genes are TRBV7-9 and TRBJ1-5; perhaps TRBD1 as D (5 bases). V was trimmed by 1 base and J by 4 bases, leaving 8 bases between them. The CDR3 length is 14 residues. In germline, CDR1 is SEHNR, CDR2 FQNEAQ (reference sequence).

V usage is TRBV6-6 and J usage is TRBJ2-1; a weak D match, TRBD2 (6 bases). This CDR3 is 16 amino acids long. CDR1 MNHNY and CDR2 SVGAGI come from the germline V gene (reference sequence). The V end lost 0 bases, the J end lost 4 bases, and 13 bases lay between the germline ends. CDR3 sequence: CASSYSSGGQYNEQFF. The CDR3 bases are TGTGCCAGCAGTTACTCTAGCGGAGGACAATACAATGAGCAGTTCTTC.

The CDR3 DNA sequence: TGTGCCAGTAGTATTATGCTAGCGGGTGCCAATGAGCAGTTCTTC. Its translation: CASSIMLAGANEQFF. The chain links TRBV19 to TRBJ2-1; 8 bases agree with TRBD2. The CDR3 has 15 residues. Germline-derived CDR1 and CDR2 are LNHDA and SQIVND (reference sequence). V dropped 3 bases and J dropped 6; count of bases not matched to a gene: 7.

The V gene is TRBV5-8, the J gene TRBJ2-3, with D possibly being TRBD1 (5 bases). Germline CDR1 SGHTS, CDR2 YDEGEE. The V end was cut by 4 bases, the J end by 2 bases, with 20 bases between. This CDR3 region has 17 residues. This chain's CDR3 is CASSPRQNPTTTDTQYF. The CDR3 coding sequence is TGTGCCAGCAGCCCCCGACAGAACCCCACCACCACAGATACGCAGTATTTT.

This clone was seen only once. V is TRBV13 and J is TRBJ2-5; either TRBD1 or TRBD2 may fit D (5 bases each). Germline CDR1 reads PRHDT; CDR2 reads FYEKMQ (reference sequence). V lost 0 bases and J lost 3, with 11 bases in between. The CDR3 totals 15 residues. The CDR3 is CASSLGYRGEETQYF. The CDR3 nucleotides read TGTGCCAGCAGCTTAGGATACCGAGGGGAAGAGACCCAGTACTTC. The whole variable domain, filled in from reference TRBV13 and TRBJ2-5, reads AAGVIQSPRHLIKEKRETATLKCYPIPRHDTVYWYQQGPGQDPQFLISFYEKMQSDKGSIPDRFSAQQFSDYHSELNMSSLELGDSALYFCASSLGYRGEETQYFGPGTRLLVL.

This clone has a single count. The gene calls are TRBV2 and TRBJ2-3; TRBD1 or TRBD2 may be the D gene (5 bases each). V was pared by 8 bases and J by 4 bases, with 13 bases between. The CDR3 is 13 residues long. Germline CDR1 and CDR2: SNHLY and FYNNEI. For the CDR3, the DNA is TGTGCCAGCGGGGCACTAGGGCCAGATACGCAGTATTTT. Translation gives CASGALGPDTQYF.

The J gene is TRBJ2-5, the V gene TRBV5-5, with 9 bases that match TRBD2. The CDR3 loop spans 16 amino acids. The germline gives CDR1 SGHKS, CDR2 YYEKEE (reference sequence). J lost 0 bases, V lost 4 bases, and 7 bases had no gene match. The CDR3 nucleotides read TGTGCCAGCAGCCCAAGACTAGCGGATTACCAAGAGACCCAGTACTTC. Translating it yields CASSPRLADYQETQYF. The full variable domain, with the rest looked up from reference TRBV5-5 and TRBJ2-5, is DAGVTQSPTHLIKTRGQQVTLRCSPISGHKSVSWYQQVLGQGPQFIFQYYEKEERGRGNFPDRFSARQFPNYSSELNVNALLLGDSALYLCASSPRLADYQETQYFGPGTRLLVL.

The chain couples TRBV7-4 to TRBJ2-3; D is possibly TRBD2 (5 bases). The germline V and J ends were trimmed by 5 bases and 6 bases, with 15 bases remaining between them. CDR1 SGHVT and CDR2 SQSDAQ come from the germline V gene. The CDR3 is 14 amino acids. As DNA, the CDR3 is TGTGCCAGCAGCGCCCTGGGGAGTTGGGATACGCAGTATTTT. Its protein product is CASSALGSWDTQYF.

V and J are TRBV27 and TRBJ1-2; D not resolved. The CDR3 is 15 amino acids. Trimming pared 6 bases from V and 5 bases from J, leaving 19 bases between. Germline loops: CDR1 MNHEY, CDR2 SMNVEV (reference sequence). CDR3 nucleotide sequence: TGTGCCAGCAGCCGGGGATCTTCCAACTTTTATGGCTACACCTTC. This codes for CASSRGSSNFYGYTF.

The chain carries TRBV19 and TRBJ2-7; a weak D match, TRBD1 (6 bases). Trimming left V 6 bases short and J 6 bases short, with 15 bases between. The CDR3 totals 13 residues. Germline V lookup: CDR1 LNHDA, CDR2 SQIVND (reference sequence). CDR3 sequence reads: CASSQLQGPEQYF. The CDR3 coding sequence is TGTGCCAGTAGCCAACTACAGGGTCCCGAGCAGTACTTC.

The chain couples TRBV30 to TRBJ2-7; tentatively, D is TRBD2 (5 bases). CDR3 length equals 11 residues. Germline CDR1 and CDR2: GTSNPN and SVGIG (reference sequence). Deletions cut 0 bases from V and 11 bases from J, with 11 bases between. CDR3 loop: CAWSVGSVEYF. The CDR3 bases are TGTGCCTGGAGTGTAGGTAGCGTGGAGTACTTC.

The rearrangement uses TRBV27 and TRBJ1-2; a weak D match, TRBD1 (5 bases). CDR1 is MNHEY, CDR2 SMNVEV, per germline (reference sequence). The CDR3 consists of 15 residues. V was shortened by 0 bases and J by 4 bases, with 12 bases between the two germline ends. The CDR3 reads CASSLSGTSVYGYTF. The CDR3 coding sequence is TGTGCCAGCAGTTTATCAGGGACCAGCGTCTATGGCTACACCTTC.

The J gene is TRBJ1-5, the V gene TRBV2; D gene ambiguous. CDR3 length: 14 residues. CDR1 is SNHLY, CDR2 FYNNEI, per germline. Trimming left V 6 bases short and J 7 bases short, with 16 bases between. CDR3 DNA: TGTGCCAGCAGGGGTTATCCGACAACCCAGCCCCAGCATTTT. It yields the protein CASRGYPTTQPQHF. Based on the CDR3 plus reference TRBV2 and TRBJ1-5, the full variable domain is EPEVTQTPSHQVTQMGQEVILRCVPISNHLYFYWYRQILGQKVEFLVSFYNNEISEKSEIFDDQFSVERPDGSNFTLKIRSTKLEDSAMYFCASRGYPTTQPQHFGDGTRLSIL.

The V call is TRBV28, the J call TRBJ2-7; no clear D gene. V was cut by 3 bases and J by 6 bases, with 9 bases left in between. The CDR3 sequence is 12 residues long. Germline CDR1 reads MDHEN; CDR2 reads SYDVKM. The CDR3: CASSFLSFEQYF. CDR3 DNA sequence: TGTGCCAGCAGTTTTCTATCGTTCGAGCAGTACTTC.

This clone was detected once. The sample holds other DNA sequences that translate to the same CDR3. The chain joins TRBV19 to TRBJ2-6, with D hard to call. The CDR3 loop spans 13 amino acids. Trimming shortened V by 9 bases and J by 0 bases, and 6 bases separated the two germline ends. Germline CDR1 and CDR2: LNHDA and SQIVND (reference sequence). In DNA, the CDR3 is TGTGCCAGCTCGTTCTCTGGGGCCAACGTCCTGACTTTC. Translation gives CASSFSGANVLTF.

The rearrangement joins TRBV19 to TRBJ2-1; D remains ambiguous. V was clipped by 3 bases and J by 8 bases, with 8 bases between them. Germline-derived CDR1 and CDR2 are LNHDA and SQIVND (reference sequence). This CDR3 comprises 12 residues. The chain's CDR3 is CASSIGGYEQFF. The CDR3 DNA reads TGTGCCAGTAGTATTGGCGGTTATGAGCAGTTCTTC.

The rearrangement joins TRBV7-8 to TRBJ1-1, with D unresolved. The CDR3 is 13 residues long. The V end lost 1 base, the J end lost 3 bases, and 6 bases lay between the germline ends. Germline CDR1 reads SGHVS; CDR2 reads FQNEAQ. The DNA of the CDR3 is TGTGCCAGCAGCTTAGGGCTGGACACTGAAGCTTTCTTT. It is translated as CASSLGLDTEAFF. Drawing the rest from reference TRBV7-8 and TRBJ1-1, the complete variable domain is GAGVSQSPRYKVAKRGQDVALRCDPISGHVSLFWYQQALGQGPEFLTYFQNEAQLDKSGLPSDRFFAERPEGSVSTLKIQRTQQEDSAVYLCASSLGLDTEAFFGQGTRLTVV.

The CDR3 DNA follows: TGTGCCAGCAGACAAGCAGGGTACTACGAGCAGTACTTC. This gives the protein CASRQAGYYEQYF. The rearrangement joins TRBV5-6 to TRBJ2-7; D is possibly TRBD1 (5 bases). V lost 5 bases and J lost 3, with 12 bases in between. The CDR3 runs to 13 residues. In germline, CDR1 is SGHDT, CDR2 YYEEEE.

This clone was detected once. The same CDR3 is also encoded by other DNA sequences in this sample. CDR3 residues: CASSSGLAGYNEQFF. CDR3 nucleotide sequence: TGTGCCAGCAGCTCTGGACTAGCGGGGTACAATGAGCAGTTCTTC. This chain uses TRBV7-3 with TRBJ2-1; TRBD2 agrees at 12 bases. CDR1 is SGHTA and CDR2 is FQGTGA in the germline V gene. This CDR3 is built from 15 residues. After removal of 4 bases from V and 4 bases from J, the junction contained 2 bases not matched to a gene.

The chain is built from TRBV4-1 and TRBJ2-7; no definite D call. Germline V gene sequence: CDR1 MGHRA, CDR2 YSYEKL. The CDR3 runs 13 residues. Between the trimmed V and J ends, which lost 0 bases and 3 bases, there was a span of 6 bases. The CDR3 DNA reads TGCGCCAGCAGCCAAGATATAGACTACGAGCAGTACTTC. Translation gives CASSQDIDYEQYF.

CDR3 in DNA: TGTGCCCACGCGGGAGCCGCCCCTGAAGCTTTCTTT. It yields the protein CAHAGAAPEAFF. The genes are TRBV30 and TRBJ1-1; D is ambiguous. The CDR3 runs 12 residues. Germline CDR1 is GTSNPN and CDR2 is SVGIG (reference sequence). V lost 8 bases and J lost 6, with 16 bases in between.

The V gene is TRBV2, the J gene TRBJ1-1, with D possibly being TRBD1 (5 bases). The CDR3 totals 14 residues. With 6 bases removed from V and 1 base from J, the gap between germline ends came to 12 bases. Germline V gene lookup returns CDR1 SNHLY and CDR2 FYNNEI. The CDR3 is CASRGRGENTEAFF. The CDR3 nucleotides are TGTGCCAGCAGGGGGCGAGGGGAGAACACTGAAGCTTTCTTT.

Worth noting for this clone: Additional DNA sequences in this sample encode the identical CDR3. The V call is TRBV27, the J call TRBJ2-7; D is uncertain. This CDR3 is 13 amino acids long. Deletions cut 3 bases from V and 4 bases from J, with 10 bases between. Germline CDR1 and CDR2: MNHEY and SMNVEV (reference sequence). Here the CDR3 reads CASSLRSPYEQYF. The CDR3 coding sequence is TGTGCCAGCAGTTTGCGTTCCCCGTACGAGCAGTACTTC.

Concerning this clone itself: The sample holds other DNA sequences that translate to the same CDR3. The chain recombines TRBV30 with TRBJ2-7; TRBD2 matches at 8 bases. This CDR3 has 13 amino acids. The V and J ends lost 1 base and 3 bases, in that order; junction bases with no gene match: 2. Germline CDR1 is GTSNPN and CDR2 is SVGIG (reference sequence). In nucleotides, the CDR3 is TGTGCCTGGAGTGGTACTAGCGGCTACGAGCAGTACTTC. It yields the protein CAWSGTSGYEQYF.

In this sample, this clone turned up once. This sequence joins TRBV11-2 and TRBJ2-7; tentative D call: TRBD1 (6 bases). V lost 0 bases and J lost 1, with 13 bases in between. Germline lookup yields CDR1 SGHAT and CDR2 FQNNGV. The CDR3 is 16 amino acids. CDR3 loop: CASSLDRGGISYEQYF. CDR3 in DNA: TGTGCCAGCAGCTTAGATAGAGGGGGTATTTCCTACGAGCAGTACTTC.